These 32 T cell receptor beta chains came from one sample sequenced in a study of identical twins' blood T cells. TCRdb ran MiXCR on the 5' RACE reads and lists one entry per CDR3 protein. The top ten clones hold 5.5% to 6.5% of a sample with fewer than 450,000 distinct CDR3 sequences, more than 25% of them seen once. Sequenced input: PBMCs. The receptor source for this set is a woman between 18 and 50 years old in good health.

The CDR3, as DNA: TGCAGTGCTACTACCCCCGGGGGCTATGGCTACACCTTC. This encodes CSATTPGGYGYTF. The V and J genes are TRBV20-1 and TRBJ1-2, with D maybe TRBD1 (5 bases). V lost 4 bases to trimming and J lost 4 bases, with 13 bases between them. The CDR3 spans 13 residues. Germline assignment: CDR1 DFQATT and CDR2 SNEGSKA (reference sequence).

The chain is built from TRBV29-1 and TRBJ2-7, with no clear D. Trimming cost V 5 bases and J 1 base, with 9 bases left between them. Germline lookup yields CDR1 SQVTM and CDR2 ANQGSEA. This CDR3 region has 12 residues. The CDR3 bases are TGCAGCGTTTGGGCAGAGTCCTACGAGCAGTACTTC. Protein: CSVWAESYEQYF.

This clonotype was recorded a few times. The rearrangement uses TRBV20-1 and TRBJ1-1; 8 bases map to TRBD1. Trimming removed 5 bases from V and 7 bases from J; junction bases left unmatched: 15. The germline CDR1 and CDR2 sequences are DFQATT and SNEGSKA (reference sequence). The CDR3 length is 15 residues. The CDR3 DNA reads TGCAGTGCTTCTAATCCCGGACAGGGCGGATTTGAAGCTTTCTTT. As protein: CSASNPGQGGFEAFF.

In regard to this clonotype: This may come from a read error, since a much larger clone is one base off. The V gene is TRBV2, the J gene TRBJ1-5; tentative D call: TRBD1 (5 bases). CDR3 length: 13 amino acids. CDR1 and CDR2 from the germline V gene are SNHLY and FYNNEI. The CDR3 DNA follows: TGTGCCAGCAGTGAAAGGGGTAACCAGCCCAAGCATTTT. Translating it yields CASSERGNQPKHF.

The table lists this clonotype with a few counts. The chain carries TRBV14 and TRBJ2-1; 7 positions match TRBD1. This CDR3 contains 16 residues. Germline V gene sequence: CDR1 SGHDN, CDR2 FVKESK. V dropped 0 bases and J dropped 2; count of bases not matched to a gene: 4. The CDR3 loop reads CASSQEQGRTYNEQFF. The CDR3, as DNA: TGTGCCAGCAGCCAAGAACAGGGGCGAACCTACAATGAGCAGTTCTTC.

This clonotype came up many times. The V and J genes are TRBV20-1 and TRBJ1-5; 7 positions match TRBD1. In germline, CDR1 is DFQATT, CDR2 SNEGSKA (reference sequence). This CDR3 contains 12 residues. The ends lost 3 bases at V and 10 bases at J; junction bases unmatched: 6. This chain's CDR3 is CSARTGLHPQHF. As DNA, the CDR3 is TGCAGTGCTAGGACAGGGTTGCACCCCCAGCATTTT.

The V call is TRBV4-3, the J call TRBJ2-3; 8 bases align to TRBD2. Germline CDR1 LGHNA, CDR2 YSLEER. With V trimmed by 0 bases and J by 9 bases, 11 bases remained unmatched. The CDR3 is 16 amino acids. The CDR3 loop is CASSQDGRGRLGTQYF. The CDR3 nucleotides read TGCGCCAGCAGCCAAGATGGGCGCGGGAGGCTAGGAACGCAGTATTTT.

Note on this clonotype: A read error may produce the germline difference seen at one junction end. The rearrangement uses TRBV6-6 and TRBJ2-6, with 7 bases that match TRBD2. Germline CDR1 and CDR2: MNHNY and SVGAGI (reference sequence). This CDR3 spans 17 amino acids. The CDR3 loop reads CASSYLAGASGTNVLTF. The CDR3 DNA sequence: TGTGCCAGCAGTTACCTCGCGGGAGCCTCTGGGACCAACGTCCTGACTTTC.

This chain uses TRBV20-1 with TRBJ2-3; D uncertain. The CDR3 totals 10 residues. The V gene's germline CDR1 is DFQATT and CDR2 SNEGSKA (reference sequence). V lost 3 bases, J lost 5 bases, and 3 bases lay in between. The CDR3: CSASGDTQYF. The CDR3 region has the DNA TGCAGTGCTAGTGGAGATACGCAGTATTTT.

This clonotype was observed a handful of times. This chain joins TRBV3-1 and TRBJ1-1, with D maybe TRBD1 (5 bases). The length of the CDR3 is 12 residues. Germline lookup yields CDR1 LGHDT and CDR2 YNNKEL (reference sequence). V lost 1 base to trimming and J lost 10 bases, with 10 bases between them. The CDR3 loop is CASSQAGSRAFF. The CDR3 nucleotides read TGTGCCAGCAGCCAAGCAGGGTCTCGAGCTTTCTTT.

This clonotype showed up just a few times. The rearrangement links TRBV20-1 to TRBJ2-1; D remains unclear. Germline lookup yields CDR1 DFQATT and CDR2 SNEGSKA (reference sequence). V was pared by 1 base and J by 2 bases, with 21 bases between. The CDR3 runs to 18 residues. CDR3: CSARGKGSSGLPYNEQFF. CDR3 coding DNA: TGCAGTGCTAGAGGCAAAGGAAGTAGTGGCCTTCCCTACAATGAGCAGTTCTTC.

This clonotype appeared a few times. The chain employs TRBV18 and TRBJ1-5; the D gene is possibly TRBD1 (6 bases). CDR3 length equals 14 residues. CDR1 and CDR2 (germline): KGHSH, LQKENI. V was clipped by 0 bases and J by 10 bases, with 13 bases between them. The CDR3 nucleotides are TGTGCCAGCTCACCACCAGGGGGGGGTTTTCCCCAGCATTTT. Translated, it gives CASSPPGGGFPQHF.

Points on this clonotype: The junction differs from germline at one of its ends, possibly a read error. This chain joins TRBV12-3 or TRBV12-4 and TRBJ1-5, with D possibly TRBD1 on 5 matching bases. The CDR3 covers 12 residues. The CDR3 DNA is TGTGCCAGCAAGAAGGAGGGGCTGCCCCGGCATTTT. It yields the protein CASKKEGLPRHF.

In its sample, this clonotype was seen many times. CDR3 region: CASKRDRGSDTQYF. The CDR3 DNA sequence: TGTGCCAGCAAACGGGACAGGGGATCAGATACGCAGTATTTT. This rearrangement joins TRBV2 to TRBJ2-3; 10 nucleotides align to TRBD1. V gave up 7 bases and J gave up 4 bases; unmatched junction bases: 5. This CDR3 has 14 residues. The germline gives CDR1 SNHLY, CDR2 FYNNEI.

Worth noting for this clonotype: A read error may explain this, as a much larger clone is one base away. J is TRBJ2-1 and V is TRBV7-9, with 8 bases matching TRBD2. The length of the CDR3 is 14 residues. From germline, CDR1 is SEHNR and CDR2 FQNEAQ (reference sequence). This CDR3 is CASQSGGYYNEQLF. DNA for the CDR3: TGTGCCAGCCAGAGCGGGGGCTACTACAATGAGCAGTTATTC.

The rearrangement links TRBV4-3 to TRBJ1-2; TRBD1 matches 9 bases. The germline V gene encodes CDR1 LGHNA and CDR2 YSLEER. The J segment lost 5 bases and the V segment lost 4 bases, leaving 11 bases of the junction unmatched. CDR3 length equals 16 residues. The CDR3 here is CASSLSGQGREYGYTF. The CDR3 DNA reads TGCGCCAGCAGCCTCTCCGGACAGGGGAGGGAGTATGGCTACACCTTC.

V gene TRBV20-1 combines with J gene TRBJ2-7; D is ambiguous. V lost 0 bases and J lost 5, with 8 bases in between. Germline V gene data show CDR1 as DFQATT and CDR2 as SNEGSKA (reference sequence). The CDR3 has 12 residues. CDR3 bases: TGCAGTGCTAGAGAAGGTAGCCACGAGCAGTACTTC. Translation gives CSAREGSHEQYF.

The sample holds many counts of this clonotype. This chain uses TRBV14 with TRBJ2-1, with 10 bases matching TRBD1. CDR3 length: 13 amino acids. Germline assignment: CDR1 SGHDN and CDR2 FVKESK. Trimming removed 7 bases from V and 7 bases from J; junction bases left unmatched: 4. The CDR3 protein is CASTRQGANEQFF. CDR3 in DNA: TGTGCCAGCACCCGACAGGGGGCGAATGAGCAGTTCTTC.

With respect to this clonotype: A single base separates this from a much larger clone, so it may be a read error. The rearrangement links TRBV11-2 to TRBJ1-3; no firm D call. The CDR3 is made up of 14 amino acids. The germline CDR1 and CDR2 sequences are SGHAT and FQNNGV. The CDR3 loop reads CASSHTVSGNIIYF. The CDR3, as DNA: TGTGCCAGCAGCCATACAGTCTCTGGAAACATCATATATTTT.

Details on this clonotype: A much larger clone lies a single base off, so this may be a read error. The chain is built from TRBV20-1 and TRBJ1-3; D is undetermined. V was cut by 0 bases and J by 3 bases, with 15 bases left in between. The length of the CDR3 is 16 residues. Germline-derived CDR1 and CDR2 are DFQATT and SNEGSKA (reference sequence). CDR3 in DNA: TGCAGTGCTAGAGATCTCTTCGGGATAGATGGAAACACCATATATTTT. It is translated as CSARDLFGIDGNTIYF.

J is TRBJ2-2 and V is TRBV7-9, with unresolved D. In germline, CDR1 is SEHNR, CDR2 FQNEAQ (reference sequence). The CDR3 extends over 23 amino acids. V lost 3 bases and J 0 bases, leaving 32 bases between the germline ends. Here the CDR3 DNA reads TGTGCCAGCAGCTTTATCAGTCTTCTCCCACCATTTGACCGATACGCGAACACCGGGGAGCTGTTTTTT. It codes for CASSFISLLPPFDRYANTGELFF.

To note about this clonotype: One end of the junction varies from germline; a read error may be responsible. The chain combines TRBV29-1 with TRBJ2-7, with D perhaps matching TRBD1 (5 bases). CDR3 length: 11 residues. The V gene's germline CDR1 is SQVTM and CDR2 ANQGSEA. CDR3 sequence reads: CSVGQHYELYF. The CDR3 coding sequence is TGCAGCGTGGGGCAGCACTACGAGCTGTACTTC.

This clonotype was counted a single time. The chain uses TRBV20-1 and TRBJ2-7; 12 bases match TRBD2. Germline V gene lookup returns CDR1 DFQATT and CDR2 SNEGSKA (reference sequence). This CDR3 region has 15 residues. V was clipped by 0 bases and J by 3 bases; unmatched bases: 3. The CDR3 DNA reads TGCAGTGCTAGAGACTGGACTAGCGGGAACTACGAGCAGTACTTC. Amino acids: CSARDWTSGNYEQYF.

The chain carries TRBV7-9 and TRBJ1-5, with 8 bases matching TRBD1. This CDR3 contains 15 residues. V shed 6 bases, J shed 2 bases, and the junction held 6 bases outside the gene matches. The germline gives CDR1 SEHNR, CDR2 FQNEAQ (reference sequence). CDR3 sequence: CASSFDRGGNQPQHF. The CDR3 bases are TGTGCCAGCAGTTTCGACAGGGGTGGCAATCAGCCCCAGCATTTT.

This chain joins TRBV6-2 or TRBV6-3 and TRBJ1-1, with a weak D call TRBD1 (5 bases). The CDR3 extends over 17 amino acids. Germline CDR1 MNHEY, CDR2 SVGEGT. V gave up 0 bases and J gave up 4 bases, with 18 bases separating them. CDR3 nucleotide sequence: TGTGCCAGCAGTTACTCTCCCAACGTAGGAAGGGGCACTGAAGCTTTCTTT. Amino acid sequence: CASSYSPNVGRGTEAFF.

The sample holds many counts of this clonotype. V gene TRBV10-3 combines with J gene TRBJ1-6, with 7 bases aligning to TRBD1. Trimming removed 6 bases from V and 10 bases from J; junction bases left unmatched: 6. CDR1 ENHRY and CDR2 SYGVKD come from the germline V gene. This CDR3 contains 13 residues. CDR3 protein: CAIRQGENSPLHF. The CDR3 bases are TGTGCCATCAGGCAGGGGGAAAACTCACCCCTCCACTTT.

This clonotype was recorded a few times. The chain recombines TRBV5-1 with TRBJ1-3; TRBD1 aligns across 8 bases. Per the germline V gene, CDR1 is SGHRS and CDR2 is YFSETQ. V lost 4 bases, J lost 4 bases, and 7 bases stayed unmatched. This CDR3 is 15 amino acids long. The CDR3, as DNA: TGCGCCAGCAGCCGATCCGGGACAGGCGGAAACACCATATATTTT. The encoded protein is CASSRSGTGGNTIYF.

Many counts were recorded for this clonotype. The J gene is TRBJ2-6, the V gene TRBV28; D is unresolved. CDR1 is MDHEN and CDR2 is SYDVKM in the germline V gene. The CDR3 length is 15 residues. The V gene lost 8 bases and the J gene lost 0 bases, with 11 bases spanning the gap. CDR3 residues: CASSPPGSGANVLTF. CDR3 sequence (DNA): TGTGCCAGCTCCCCCCCAGGCTCTGGGGCCAACGTCCTGACTTTC.

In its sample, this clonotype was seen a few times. CDR3 sequence: CSAREVRNNEQFF. The CDR3, as DNA: TGCAGTGCTAGAGAGGTGCGGAACAATGAGCAGTTCTTC. V is TRBV20-1 and J is TRBJ2-1, with D unclear. Germline assignment: CDR1 DFQATT and CDR2 SNEGSKA (reference sequence). The germline V and J ends were trimmed by 0 bases and 5 bases, with 8 bases remaining between them. The CDR3 totals 13 residues.

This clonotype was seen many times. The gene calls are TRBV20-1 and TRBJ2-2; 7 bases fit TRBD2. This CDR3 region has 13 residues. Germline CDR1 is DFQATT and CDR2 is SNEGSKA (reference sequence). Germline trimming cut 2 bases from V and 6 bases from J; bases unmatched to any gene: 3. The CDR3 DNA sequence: TGCAGTGCTAGAAGCGGGATCCCCGGGGAGCTGTTTTTT. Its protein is CSARSGIPGELFF.

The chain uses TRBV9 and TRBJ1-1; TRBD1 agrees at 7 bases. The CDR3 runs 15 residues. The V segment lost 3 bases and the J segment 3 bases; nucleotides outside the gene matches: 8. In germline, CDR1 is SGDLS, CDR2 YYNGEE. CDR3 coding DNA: TGTGCCAGCAGCGATCCCGCAGGGGGGGACACTGAAGCTTTCTTT. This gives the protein CASSDPAGGDTEAFF.

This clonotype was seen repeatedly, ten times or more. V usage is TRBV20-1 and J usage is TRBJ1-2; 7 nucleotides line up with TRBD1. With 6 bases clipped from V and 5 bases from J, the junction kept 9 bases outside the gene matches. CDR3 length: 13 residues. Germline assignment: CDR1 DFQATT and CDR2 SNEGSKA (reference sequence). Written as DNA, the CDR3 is TGCAGTGCAACCCAGACAGGGAAGTATGGCTACACCTTC. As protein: CSATQTGKYGYTF.